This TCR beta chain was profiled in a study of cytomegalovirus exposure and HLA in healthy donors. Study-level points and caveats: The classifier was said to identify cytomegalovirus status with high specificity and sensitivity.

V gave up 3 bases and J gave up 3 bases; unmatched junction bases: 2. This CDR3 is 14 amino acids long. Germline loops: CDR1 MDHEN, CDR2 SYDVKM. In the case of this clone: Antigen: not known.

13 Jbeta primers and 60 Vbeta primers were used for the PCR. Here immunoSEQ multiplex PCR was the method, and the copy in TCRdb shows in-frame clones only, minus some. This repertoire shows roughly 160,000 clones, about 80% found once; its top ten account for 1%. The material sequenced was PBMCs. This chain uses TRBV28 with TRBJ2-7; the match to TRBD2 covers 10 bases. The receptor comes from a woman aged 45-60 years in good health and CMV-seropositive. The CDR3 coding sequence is TGTGCCAGCAGTTTGGGACTAGCGATCTACGAGCAGTACTTC. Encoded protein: CASSLGLAIYEQYF. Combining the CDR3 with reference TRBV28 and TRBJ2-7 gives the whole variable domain DVKVTQSSRYLVKRTGEKVFLECVQDMDHENMFWYRQDPGLGLRLIYFSYDVKMKEKGDIPEGYSVSREKKERFSLILESASTNQTSMYLCASSLGLAIYEQYFGPGTRLTVT.